A selection of T cell receptor beta chains follows, all from one sample in a study of T cells in narcolepsy. Profiled with immunoSEQ multiplex PCR; TCRdb holds only in-frame clones, not every one. The data hold 27,000 or so clones, with more than 75% observed a single time. The sample taken for sequencing was CD45RA- memory CD4+ T cells from PBMCs. These receptors all stem from a human donor with narcolepsy. The CDR3 runs from the conserved cysteine through the conserved F or W. The order of the fields is J gene, V gene, D gene, clone size, CDR3 protein, CDR3 DNA. A D gene is named only where the DNA matches it firmly. Clone size is shown for a subset of rows, as once, few, many or a class of expanded clone.

>TRBJ2-7|TRBV5-1|-|-
CASSLGTTTYEQYF
TGCGCCAGCAGCTTGGGGACGACTACCTACGAGCAGTACTTC
>TRBJ1-2|TRBV6-5|TRBD1|-
CASSYAETGDLGYTF
TGTGCCAGCAGTTACGCCGAAACAGGGGACCTGGGCTACACCTTC
>TRBJ2-7|TRBV2|-|-
CASSEYEQYF
TGTGCCAGCAGTGAATACGAGCAGTACTTC
>TRBJ1-5|TRBV5-5|-|-
CASSLLQYSNQPQHF
TGTGCCAGCAGCTTGCTCCAGTATAGCAATCAGCCCCAGCATTTT
>TRBJ2-1|TRBV6-6|-|-
CASRISGSYNEQFF
TGTGCCAGCAGGATTAGCGGCTCTTACAATGAGCAGTTCTTC
>TRBJ1-1|TRBV5-1|-|-
CASSLAGASRAFF
TGCGCCAGCAGCTTGGCCGGAGCCTCGAGGGCTTTCTTT
>TRBJ1-4|TRBV28|-|-
CASRHRLSTNEKLFF
TGTGCCAGCAGACACAGACTATCCACTAATGAAAAACTGTTTTTT
>TRBJ2-1|TRBV7-2|TRBD2|once
CASSFLAGGANEQFF
TGTGCCAGCAGCTTCCTAGCGGGGGGCGCCAATGAGCAGTTCTTC
>TRBJ2-5|TRBV7-9|TRBD2|-
CASSPNRPGGQGQETQYF
TGTGCCAGCAGCCCTAACCGACCGGGGGGGCAGGGGCAAGAGACCCAGTACTTC
>TRBJ1-2|TRBV5-6|TRBD1|-
CASRRQGYGYTF
TGTGCCAGCAGGAGACAGGGTTATGGCTACACCTTC
>TRBJ2-3|TRBV4-1|TRBD1|-
CASSRDSNTDTQYF
TGCGCCAGCAGCAGGGACAGCAACACAGATACGCAGTATTTT
>TRBJ2-4|TRBV5-4|-|-
CASSLWGGQGKNIQYF
TGTGCCAGCAGCTTGTGGGGGGGCCAGGGAAAAAACATTCAGTACTTC
>TRBJ2-1|TRBV5-8|-|-
CASSPPVIGKLSSYNEQFF
TGTGCCAGCAGCCCACCCGTGATAGGCAAGCTCAGCTCCTACAATGAGCAGTTCTTC
>TRBJ2-1|TRBV18|TRBD2|-
CASSPSGLAVGVEQFF
TGTGCCAGCTCGCCCTCGGGACTAGCGGTAGGTGTTGAGCAGTTCTTC
>TRBJ1-2|TRBV7-9|-|-
CASSPHVGGYTF
TGTGCCAGCAGCCCTCATGTCGGGGGCTACACCTTC
>TRBJ1-1|TRBV10-3|-|-
CAISKGQMNTEAFF
TGTGCCATCAGTAAAGGTCAGATGAACACTGAAGCTTTCTTT
>TRBJ1-1|TRBV5-6|-|-
CASSLVDTLNTEAFF
TGTGCCAGCAGCTTGGTAGACACCCTTAACACTGAAGCTTTCTTT
>TRBJ1-2|TRBV5-4|-|-
CASSLSSQGYYDYTF
TGTGCCAGCAGCTTGTCTTCTCAGGGCTACTATGACTACACCTTC
>TRBJ2-5|TRBV7-6|-|-
CASSLATGSVETQYF
TGTGCCAGCAGCTTAGCCACAGGGTCGGTGGAGACCCAGTACTTC
>TRBJ1-4|TRBV4-2|-|-
CASSQGDQTTNEKLFF
TGTGCCAGCAGCCAAGGGGACCAGACAACTAATGAAAAACTGTTTTTT
>TRBJ1-1|TRBV2|-|-
CASMEDISNTEAFF
TGTGCCAGCATGGAGGACATCTCGAACACTGAAGCTTTCTTT
>TRBJ2-7|TRBV18|-|-
CASSLGGWARQEQYF
TGTGCCAGCTCACTCGGGGGTTGGGCGCGGCAAGAGCAGTACTTC
>TRBJ1-4|TRBV7-9|-|once
CASSFAAGFTNEKLFF
TGTGCCAGCAGCTTCGCGGCGGGGTTCACTAATGAAAAACTGTTTTTT
>TRBJ2-1|TRBV6-1|-|once
CASSEIEGYGEQFF
TGTGCCAGCAGTGAGATTGAAGGATACGGAGAGCAGTTCTTC